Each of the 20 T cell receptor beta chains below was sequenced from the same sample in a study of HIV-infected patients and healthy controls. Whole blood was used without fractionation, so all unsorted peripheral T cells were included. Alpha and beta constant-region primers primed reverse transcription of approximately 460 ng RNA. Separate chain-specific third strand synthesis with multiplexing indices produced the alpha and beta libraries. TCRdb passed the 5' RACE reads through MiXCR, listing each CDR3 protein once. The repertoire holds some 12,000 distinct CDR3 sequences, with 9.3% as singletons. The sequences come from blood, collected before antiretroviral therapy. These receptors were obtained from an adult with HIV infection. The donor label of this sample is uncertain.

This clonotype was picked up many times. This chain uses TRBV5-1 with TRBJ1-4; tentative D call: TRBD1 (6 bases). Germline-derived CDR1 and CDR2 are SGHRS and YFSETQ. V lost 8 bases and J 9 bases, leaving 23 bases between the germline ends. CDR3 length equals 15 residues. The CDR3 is CARPGTTTSQKKLFF. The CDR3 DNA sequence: TGCGCCAGACCAGGGACAACCACCTCTCAGAAAAAACTGTTTTTT.

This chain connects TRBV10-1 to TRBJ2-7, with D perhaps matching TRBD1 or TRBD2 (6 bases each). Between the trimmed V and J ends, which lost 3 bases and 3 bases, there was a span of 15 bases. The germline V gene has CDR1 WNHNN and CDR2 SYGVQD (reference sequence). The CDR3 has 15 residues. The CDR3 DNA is TGCGCCAGCAGTGATGAGATGGGGGGCTACTACGAGCAGTACTTC. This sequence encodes CASSDEMGGYYEQYF.

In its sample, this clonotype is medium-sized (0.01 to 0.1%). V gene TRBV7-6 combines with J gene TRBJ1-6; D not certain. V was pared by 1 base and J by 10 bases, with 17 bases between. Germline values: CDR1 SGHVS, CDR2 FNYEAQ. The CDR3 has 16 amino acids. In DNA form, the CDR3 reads TGTGCCAGCAGCTTAGGCCCGGGGTTGAACGGGTCACCCCTCCACTTT. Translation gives CASSLGPGLNGSPLHF.

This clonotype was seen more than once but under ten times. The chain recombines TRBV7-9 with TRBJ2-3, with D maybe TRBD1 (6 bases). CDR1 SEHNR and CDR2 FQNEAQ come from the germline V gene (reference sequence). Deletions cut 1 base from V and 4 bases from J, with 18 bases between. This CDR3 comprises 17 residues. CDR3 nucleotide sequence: TGTGCCAGCAGCTTAGATTTAACAGGGTGGATGGCAGATACGCAGTATTTT. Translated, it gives CASSLDLTGWMADTQYF.

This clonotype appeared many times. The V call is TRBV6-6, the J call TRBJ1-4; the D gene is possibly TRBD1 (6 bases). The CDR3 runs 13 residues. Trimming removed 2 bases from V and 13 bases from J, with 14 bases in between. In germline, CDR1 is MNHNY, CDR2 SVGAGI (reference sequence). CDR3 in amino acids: CASSYGLQGRLFF. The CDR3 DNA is TGTGCCAGCAGTTACGGTTTACAGGGAAGACTGTTTTTT.

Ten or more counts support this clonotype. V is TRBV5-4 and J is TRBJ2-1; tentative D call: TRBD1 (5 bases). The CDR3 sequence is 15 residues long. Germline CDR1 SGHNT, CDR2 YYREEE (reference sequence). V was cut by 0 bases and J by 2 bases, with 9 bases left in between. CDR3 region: CASSLAVGAYNEQFF. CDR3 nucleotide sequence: TGTGCCAGCAGCTTGGCCGTAGGGGCCTACAATGAGCAGTTCTTC.

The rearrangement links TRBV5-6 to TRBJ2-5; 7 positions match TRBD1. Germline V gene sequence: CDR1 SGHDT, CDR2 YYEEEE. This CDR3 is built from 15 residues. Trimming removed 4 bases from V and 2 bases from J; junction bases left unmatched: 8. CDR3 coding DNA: TGTGCCAGCAGCGGGACGGGACAGACACAAGAGACCCAGTACTTC. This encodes CASSGTGQTQETQYF.

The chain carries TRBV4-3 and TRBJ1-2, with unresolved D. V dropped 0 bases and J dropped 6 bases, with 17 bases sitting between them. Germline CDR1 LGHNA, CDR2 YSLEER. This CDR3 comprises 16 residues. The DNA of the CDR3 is TGCGCCAGCAGCCAAGAAGTCGGTATTTGGGGAAATGGCTACACCTTC. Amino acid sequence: CASSQEVGIWGNGYTF.

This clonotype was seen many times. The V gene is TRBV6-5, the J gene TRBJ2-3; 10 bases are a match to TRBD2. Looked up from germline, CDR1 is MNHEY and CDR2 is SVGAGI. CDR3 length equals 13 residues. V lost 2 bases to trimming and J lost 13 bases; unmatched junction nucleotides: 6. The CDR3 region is CASSYQLAGREYF. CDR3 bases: TGTGCCAGCAGTTACCAACTAGCGGGGCGGGAGTATTTT.

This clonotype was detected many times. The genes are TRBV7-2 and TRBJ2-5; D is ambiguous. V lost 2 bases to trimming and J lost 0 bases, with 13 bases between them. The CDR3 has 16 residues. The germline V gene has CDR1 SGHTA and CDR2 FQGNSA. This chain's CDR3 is CASSLSVMVNQETQYF. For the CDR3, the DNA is TGTGCCAGCAGCTTAAGTGTCATGGTGAACCAAGAGACCCAGTACTTC.

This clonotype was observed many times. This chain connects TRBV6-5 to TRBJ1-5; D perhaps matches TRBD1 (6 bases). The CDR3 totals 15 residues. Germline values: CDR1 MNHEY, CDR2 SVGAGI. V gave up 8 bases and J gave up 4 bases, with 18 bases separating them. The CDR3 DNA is TGTGCCAGCGGGGTTACAGGGCCGGGGAATCAGCCCCAGCATTTT. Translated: CASGVTGPGNQPQHF.

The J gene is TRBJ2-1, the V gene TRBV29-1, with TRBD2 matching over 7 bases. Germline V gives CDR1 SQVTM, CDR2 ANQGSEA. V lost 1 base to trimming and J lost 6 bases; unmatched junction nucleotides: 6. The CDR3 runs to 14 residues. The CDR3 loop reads CSVEVGLAANEQFF. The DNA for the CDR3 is TGCAGCGTTGAAGTAGGGCTAGCGGCCAATGAGCAGTTCTTC.

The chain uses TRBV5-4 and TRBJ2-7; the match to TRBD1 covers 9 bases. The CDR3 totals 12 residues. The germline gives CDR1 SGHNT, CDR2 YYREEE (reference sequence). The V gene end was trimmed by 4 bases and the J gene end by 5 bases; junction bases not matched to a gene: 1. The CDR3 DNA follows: TGTGCCAGCAGCCGGACAGGGGACGAGCAGTACTTC. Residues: CASSRTGDEQYF.

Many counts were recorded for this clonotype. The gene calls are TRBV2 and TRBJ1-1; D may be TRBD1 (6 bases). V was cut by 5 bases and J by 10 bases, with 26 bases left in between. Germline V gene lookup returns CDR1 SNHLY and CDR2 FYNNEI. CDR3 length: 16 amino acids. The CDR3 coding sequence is TGTGCCAGCAGTAGCGGTGGGGGGCGAAGGATTTTAGGAGCTTTCTTT. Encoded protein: CASSSGGGRRILGAFF.

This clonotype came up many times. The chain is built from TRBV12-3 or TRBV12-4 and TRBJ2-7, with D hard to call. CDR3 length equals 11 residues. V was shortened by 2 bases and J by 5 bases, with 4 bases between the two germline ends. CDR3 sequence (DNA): TGTGCCAGCAGTTTAATTAACGAGCAGTACTTC. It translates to CASSLINEQYF.

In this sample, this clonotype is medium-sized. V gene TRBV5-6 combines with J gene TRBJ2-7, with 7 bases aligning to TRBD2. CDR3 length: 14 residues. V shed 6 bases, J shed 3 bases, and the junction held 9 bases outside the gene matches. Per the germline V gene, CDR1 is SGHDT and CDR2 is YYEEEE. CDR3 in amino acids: CASKSLSSGYEQYF. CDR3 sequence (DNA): TGTGCCAGCAAAAGCTTGTCTAGCGGCTACGAGCAGTACTTC.

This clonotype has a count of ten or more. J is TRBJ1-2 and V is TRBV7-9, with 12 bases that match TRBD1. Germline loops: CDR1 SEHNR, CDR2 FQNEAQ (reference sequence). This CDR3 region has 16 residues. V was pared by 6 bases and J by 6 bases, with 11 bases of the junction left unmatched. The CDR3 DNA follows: TGTGCCAGCAGACCCGGGACAGGGGGCTTCCGTGATGGCTACACCTTC. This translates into CASRPGTGGFRDGYTF. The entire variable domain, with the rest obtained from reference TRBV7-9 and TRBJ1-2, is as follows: DTGVSQNPRHKITKRGQNVTFRCDPISEHNRLYWYRQTLGQGPEFLTYFQNEAQLEKSRLLSDRFSAERPKGSFSTLEIQRTEQGDSAMYLCASRPGTGGFRDGYTFGSGTRLTVV.

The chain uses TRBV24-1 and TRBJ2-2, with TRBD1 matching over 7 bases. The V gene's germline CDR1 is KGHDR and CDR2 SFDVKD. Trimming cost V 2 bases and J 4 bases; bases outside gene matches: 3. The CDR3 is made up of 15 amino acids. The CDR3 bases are TGTGCCACCAGTGATTCGGGACAGTTCACCGGGGAGCTGTTTTTT. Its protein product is CATSDSGQFTGELFF.

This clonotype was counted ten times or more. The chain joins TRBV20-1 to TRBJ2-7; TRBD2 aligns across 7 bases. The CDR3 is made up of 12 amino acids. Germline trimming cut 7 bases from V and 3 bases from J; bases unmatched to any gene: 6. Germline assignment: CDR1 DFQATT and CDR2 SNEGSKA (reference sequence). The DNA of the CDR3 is TGCAGTGGAGCGTCGGGAGGCTACGAGCAGTACTTC. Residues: CSGASGGYEQYF.

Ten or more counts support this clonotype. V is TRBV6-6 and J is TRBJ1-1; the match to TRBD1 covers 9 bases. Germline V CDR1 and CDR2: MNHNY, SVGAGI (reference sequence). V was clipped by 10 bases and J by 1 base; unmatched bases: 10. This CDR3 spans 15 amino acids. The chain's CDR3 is CATTTPGQGNTEAFF. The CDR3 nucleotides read TGTGCCACCACTACGCCGGGACAGGGGAACACTGAAGCTTTCTTT.